A single sample gave rise to the 16 T cell receptor beta chains below, sequenced in a study of T cell repertoires in ileal Crohn's disease. Some clones are missing from TCRdb's copy, which holds only in-frame ones; the method was immunoSEQ multiplex PCR. The sample lists fewer than 7,500 clones; more than 70% were seen once. Sequenced: ileal tissue. These receptors were collected from an adult with Crohn's disease.

This rearrangement joins TRBV4-3 to TRBJ2-7, with 7 bases fitting TRBD2. CDR1 is LGHNA and CDR2 is YSLEER in the germline V gene. V lost 4 bases, J lost 4 bases, and 4 bases stayed unmatched. The CDR3 covers 13 residues. CDR3 nucleotides: TGCGCCAGCAGCCGGTCTAGCGGTTACGAGCAGTACTTC. This sequence encodes CASSRSSGYEQYF.

This chain uses TRBV6-6 with TRBJ2-7; tentatively, D is TRBD2 (6 bases). Germline CDR1 is MNHNY and CDR2 is SVGAGI (reference sequence). The CDR3 has 14 amino acids. Trimming pared 3 bases from V and 1 base from J, leaving 10 bases between. The CDR3 coding sequence is TGTGCCAGCAGTTATCCCGGGACTTCCTACGAGCAGTACTTC. It translates to CASSYPGTSYEQYF.

This chain links TRBV5-1 with TRBJ2-1; D is possibly TRBD2 (5 bases). Trimming took 2 bases from V and 4 from J, leaving 10 bases between them. The CDR3 has 14 residues. The germline gives CDR1 SGHRS, CDR2 YFSETQ. The CDR3 coding sequence is TGCGCCAGCAGCTTCAGCGGCTCATACAATGAGCAGTTCTTC. This encodes CASSFSGSYNEQFF.

The chain employs TRBV6-5 and TRBJ1-2, with D possibly TRBD1 on 6 matching bases. This CDR3 has 14 amino acids. The V and J ends lost 0 bases and 8 bases respectively, with 13 bases between them. The germline V gene has CDR1 MNHEY and CDR2 SVGAGI. This CDR3 is CASSYSARGAGYTF. The CDR3 DNA is TGTGCCAGCAGTTACTCGGCCAGGGGCGCCGGCTACACCTTC.

This clone was observed a few times. The chain has TRBV6-5 and TRBJ1-2; tentatively, D is TRBD1 (6 bases). The length of the CDR3 is 12 residues. V dropped 4 bases and J dropped 5 bases, with 8 bases sitting between them. The germline V gene encodes CDR1 MNHEY and CDR2 SVGAGI. The CDR3: CASSLDRYGYTF. For the CDR3, the DNA is TGTGCCAGCAGTTTGGACAGATATGGCTACACCTTC.

The chain employs TRBV6-6 and TRBJ1-5; possibly TRBD1 for D (6 bases). This CDR3 has 13 amino acids. Germline values: CDR1 MNHNY, CDR2 SVGAGI (reference sequence). V shed 4 bases and J shed 6 bases, with 10 bases lying between them. The CDR3 sequence: CASSLQGRQPQHF. The CDR3 region has the DNA TGTGCCAGCAGTTTACAGGGACGTCAGCCCCAGCATTTT.

V is TRBV6-5 and J is TRBJ1-1, with a tentative D call TRBD1 (5 bases). Germline CDR1 and CDR2: MNHEY and SVGAGI. Trimming shortened V by 3 bases and J by 5 bases, and 10 bases separated the two germline ends. The CDR3 sequence is 13 residues long. Here the CDR3 reads CASSYLGRTEAFF. The DNA for the CDR3 is TGTGCCAGCAGTTATCTGGGGCGAACTGAAGCTTTCTTT.

This chain joins TRBV2 and TRBJ2-3; D unresolved. In germline, CDR1 is SNHLY, CDR2 FYNNEI. CDR3 length: 15 residues. V was cut by 4 bases and J by 6 bases, with 17 bases left in between. The CDR3 DNA sequence: TGTGCCAGCAGTGTCGGCACAGTGCTTGGGGATACGCAGTATTTT. Its protein product is CASSVGTVLGDTQYF.

The chain links TRBV5-1 to TRBJ1-1; no firm D call. Trimming cost V 4 bases and J 2 bases, with 12 bases left between them. Germline loops: CDR1 SGHRS, CDR2 YFSETQ. The CDR3 is made up of 14 amino acids. The CDR3 is CASSHTTPNTEAFF. DNA of the CDR3: TGCGCCAGCAGCCACACCACACCTAACACTGAAGCTTTCTTT. The full variable domain, its missing parts supplied by reference TRBV5-1 and TRBJ1-1, is KAGVTQTPRYLIKTRGQQVTLSCSPISGHRSVSWYQQTPGQGLQFLFEYFSETQRNKGNFPGRFSGRQFSNSRSEMNVSTLELGDSALYLCASSHTTPNTEAFFGQGTRLTVV.

This chain links TRBV7-9 with TRBJ2-7; D gene ambiguous. Deletions cut 0 bases from V and 3 bases from J, with 6 bases between. This CDR3 has 13 amino acids. Germline V gene lookup returns CDR1 SEHNR and CDR2 FQNEAQ (reference sequence). In DNA, the CDR3 is TGTGCCAGCAGCTTAGCCAACAGCTACGAGCAGTACTTC. Translation gives CASSLANSYEQYF.

The table lists this clone with a few counts. CDR3 bases: TGCGCCAGCAGCTTGGAAGGGACAGGCTATGGCTACACCTTC. Amino acid sequence: CASSLEGTGYGYTF. This chain uses TRBV5-1 with TRBJ1-2; 8 bases align to TRBD1. This CDR3 has 14 amino acids. After removal of 0 bases from V and 4 bases from J, the junction contained 2 bases not matched to a gene. CDR1 is SGHRS, CDR2 YFSETQ, per germline.

This clone was counted only a few times. This chain uses TRBV7-9 with TRBJ1-5; D not resolved. Germline V lookup: CDR1 SEHNR, CDR2 FQNEAQ (reference sequence). The CDR3 length is 14 residues. The ends were cut back, 1 base at V and 4 bases at J, with 8 bases in the middle. This CDR3 is CASSLGSENQPQHF. CDR3 coding DNA: TGTGCCAGCAGCTTAGGGTCAGAAAATCAGCCCCAGCATTTT. Full variable domain (rest looked up from reference TRBV7-9 and TRBJ1-5): DTGVSQNPRHKITKRGQNVTFRCDPISEHNRLYWYRQTLGQGPEFLTYFQNEAQLEKSRLLSDRFSAERPKGSFSTLEIQRTEQGDSAMYLCASSLGSENQPQHFGDGTRLSIL.

V gene TRBV7-9 combines with J gene TRBJ2-2; 10 bases agree with TRBD1. Trimming removed 5 bases from V and 6 bases from J; junction bases left unmatched: 3. The CDR3 covers 14 residues. Per the germline V gene, CDR1 is SEHNR and CDR2 is FQNEAQ (reference sequence). The chain's CDR3 is CASSTTGGPGELFF. In nucleotides, the CDR3 is TGTGCCAGCAGCACGACAGGGGGCCCCGGGGAGCTGTTTTTT.

In the case of this clone: The sample has other DNA sequences that encode this CDR3 too. The V gene is TRBV30, the J gene TRBJ2-5; 13 positions agree with TRBD2. Germline values: CDR1 GTSNPN, CDR2 SVGIG (reference sequence). J gave up 5 bases and V 1 base, and 1 base lay outside the gene matches. The CDR3 covers 14 residues. This chain's CDR3 is CAWSGLAGGETQYF. The DNA of the CDR3 is TGTGCCTGGAGTGGACTAGCGGGGGGTGAGACCCAGTACTTC.

The gene calls are TRBV7-9 and TRBJ2-3, with D hard to call. This CDR3 is built from 15 residues. The germline CDR1 and CDR2 sequences are SEHNR and FQNEAQ (reference sequence). V was shortened by 3 bases and J by 4 bases, with 14 bases between the two germline ends. CDR3 bases: TGTGCCAGCAGCTTTTGTATCCTATTCCCAGATACGCAGTATTTT. Amino acid sequence: CASSFCILFPDTQYF.

The rearrangement joins TRBV18 to TRBJ2-5; 7 bases are a match to TRBD2. The length of the CDR3 is 14 residues. Germline CDR1 and CDR2: KGHSH and LQKENI. Trimming cost V 4 bases and J 5 bases; bases outside gene matches: 7. This CDR3 is CASSLRREEETQYF. The DNA for the CDR3 is TGTGCCAGCTCACTCCGCCGGGAGGAGGAGACCCAGTACTTC.